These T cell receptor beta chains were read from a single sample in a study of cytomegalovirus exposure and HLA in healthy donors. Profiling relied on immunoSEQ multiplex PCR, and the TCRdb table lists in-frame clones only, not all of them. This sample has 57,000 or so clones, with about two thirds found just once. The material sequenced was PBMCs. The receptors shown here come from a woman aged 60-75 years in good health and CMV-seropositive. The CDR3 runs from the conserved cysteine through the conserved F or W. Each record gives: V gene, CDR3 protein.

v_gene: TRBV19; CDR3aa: CASSIAGYSNQPQHF
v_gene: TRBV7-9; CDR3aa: CASSQEWGAGANVLTF
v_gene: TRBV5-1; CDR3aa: CASSPGTSRHEQFF
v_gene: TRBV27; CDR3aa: CASSLAGTYEQYF
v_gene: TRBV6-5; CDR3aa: CASSDSGSSGNTIYF
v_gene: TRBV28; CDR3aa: CASSLDRSLAYGYTF
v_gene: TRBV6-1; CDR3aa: CASSRGQSDTEAFF
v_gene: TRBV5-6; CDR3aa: CASTMGQQNQPQHF
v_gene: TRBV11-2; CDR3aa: CASSLRQGAEAFF
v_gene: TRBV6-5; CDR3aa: CASSGSSNQPQHF
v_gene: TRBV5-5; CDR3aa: CASSLGQRNTEAFF
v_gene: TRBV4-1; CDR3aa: CASSQDWGTGGAGGYTF
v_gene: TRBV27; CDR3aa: CASSLQAGQGYEQYF
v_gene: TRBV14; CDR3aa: CASSHKTRAYNEQFF
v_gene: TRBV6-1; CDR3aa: CASSPVQDTEAFF
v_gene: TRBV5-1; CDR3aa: CASSLFRGSTEAFF
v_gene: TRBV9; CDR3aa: CASSVEGSGRYNEQFF
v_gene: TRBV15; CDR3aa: CATKGPGQGTTGELFF
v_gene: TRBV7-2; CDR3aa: CASSSDSGNQPQHF
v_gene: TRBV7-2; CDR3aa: CASSFSTSTDTQYF
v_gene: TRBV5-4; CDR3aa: CASSLGPTGETGANVLTF
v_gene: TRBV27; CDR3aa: CASSLNRGNPGYTF
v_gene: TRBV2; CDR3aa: CASSSSGGDNEQFF
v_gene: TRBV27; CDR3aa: CASRAAWGGQTEAFF
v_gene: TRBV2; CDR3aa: CASSESVSSYNSPLHF
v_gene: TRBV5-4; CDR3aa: CASSFPGQGPTGELFF